Listed below are T cell receptor beta chains from one sample, sequenced in a study of blood T cell repertoires in COVID-19. The repertoire was sequenced with immunoSEQ multiplex PCR; TCRdb's copy has only in-frame clones and lacks some. Of 87,000 or so clones listed, approximately 90% are singletons. Material: peripheral blood. The receptors derive from a woman in her forties or fifties with active or convalescent COVID-19. The CDR3 runs from the conserved cysteine through the conserved F or W. The order of the fields is J gene, V gene, clone size, CDR3 protein. Only part of the rows carry a size: once, few, many, or a class if the clone is expanded.

j_call: TRBJ2-5
v_call: TRBV19
clone_size: .
cdr3_aa: CASSMGFERDRWETQYF

j_call: TRBJ2-7
v_call: TRBV29-1
clone_size: .
cdr3_aa: CSPSPGSGGYEQYF

j_call: TRBJ1-2
v_call: TRBV27
clone_size: .
cdr3_aa: CASSRPGVGYTF

j_call: TRBJ1-1
v_call: TRBV7-3
clone_size: .
cdr3_aa: CASSCPGVGTEAFF

j_call: TRBJ2-7
v_call: TRBV27
clone_size: .
cdr3_aa: CASWDRAYEQYF

j_call: TRBJ2-7
v_call: TRBV5-4
clone_size: .
cdr3_aa: CASSLGGEIYEQYF

j_call: TRBJ2-1
v_call: TRBV7-2
clone_size: .
cdr3_aa: CASSLVGTSGHNEQFF

j_call: TRBJ1-2
v_call: TRBV30
clone_size: .
cdr3_aa: CAWRTPNYGYTF

j_call: TRBJ1-2
v_call: TRBV7-3
clone_size: .
cdr3_aa: CASSLDRVYGYTF

j_call: TRBJ1-5
v_call: TRBV30
clone_size: .
cdr3_aa: CAYDSFGVGNQPQHF

j_call: TRBJ2-5
v_call: TRBV7-2
clone_size: .
cdr3_aa: CASSLGLAGGLETQYF

j_call: TRBJ1-1
v_call: TRBV18
clone_size: .
cdr3_aa: CASSLQGLLGTEAFF

j_call: TRBJ1-1
v_call: TRBV9
clone_size: .
cdr3_aa: CASSVAGTGETEAFF

j_call: TRBJ1-2
v_call: TRBV7-9
clone_size: .
cdr3_aa: CASSLDRSSSPGYTF

j_call: TRBJ1-2
v_call: TRBV29-1
clone_size: .
cdr3_aa: CSVGTGDGYTF

j_call: TRBJ2-1
v_call: TRBV2
clone_size: few
cdr3_aa: CASSPYNEQFF

j_call: TRBJ1-1
v_call: TRBV27
clone_size: .
cdr3_aa: CASSLLGVPSLF

j_call: TRBJ2-7
v_call: TRBV6-1
clone_size: few
cdr3_aa: CASSEVTGARGEQYF

j_call: TRBJ2-3
v_call: TRBV18
clone_size: .
cdr3_aa: CASSPRNRGLTDTQYF

j_call: TRBJ1-6
v_call: TRBV30
clone_size: .
cdr3_aa: CAWSGQSNSPLHF

j_call: TRBJ2-6
v_call: TRBV7-9
clone_size: .
cdr3_aa: CASSLWGQNGANVLTF

j_call: TRBJ2-3
v_call: TRBV30
clone_size: .
cdr3_aa: CAWITSGGRDTQYF

j_call: TRBJ2-1
v_call: TRBV4-1
clone_size: .
cdr3_aa: CASSQEGISGGGLQFF

j_call: TRBJ2-1
v_call: TRBV3-1/TRBV3-2
clone_size: .
cdr3_aa: CASSRGAGGAIVGNEQFF

j_call: TRBJ1-2
v_call: TRBV7-9
clone_size: .
cdr3_aa: CASSFTPTGEDYGYTF

j_call: TRBJ1-2
v_call: TRBV5-1
clone_size: .
cdr3_aa: CASSLLAAGGEGYGYTF

j_call: TRBJ1-3
v_call: TRBV7-2
clone_size: .
cdr3_aa: CASSLGGKLGTIYF

j_call: TRBJ2-5
v_call: TRBV3-1/TRBV3-2
clone_size: .
cdr3_aa: CASSRRGGGRGETQYF

j_call: TRBJ2-3
v_call: TRBV27
clone_size: .
cdr3_aa: CASSQQGAADTQYF

j_call: TRBJ2-5
v_call: TRBV7-9
clone_size: .
cdr3_aa: CASSFWTGGLETQYF

j_call: TRBJ1-1
v_call: TRBV29-1
clone_size: .
cdr3_aa: CSVEEDRPEAFF

j_call: TRBJ1-4
v_call: TRBV5-1
clone_size: .
cdr3_aa: CASSLDFRTGFATNEKLFF

j_call: TRBJ1-1
v_call: TRBV19
clone_size: once
cdr3_aa: CASRDLPGQGLNTEAFF

j_call: TRBJ2-1
v_call: TRBV18
clone_size: few
cdr3_aa: CASSPLSGISYNEQFF

j_call: TRBJ1-2
v_call: TRBV12-3/TRBV12-4
clone_size: .
cdr3_aa: CASSFSAFSGYTF

j_call: TRBJ2-7
v_call: TRBV7-9
clone_size: .
cdr3_aa: CASSLELLVYEQYF

j_call: TRBJ2-6
v_call: TRBV29-1
clone_size: .
cdr3_aa: CSVAGFTGANVLTF

j_call: TRBJ2-1
v_call: TRBV14
clone_size: .
cdr3_aa: CASSRVVSSYNEQFF

j_call: TRBJ1-3
v_call: TRBV3-1/TRBV3-2
clone_size: few
cdr3_aa: CASSQGLGIPGNTIYF

j_call: TRBJ1-1
v_call: TRBV5-1
clone_size: .
cdr3_aa: CASSLGPGAFF

j_call: TRBJ2-3
v_call: TRBV24-1
clone_size: .
cdr3_aa: CATSDFVATDTQYF

j_call: TRBJ1-1
v_call: TRBV5-1
clone_size: .
cdr3_aa: CASRHGHSNTEAFF

j_call: TRBJ2-3
v_call: TRBV7-8
clone_size: .
cdr3_aa: CASSLSASGGAAYF

j_call: TRBJ1-5
v_call: TRBV19
clone_size: .
cdr3_aa: CASSTQGSPYSNQPQHF

j_call: TRBJ1-2
v_call: TRBV3-1/TRBV3-2
clone_size: .
cdr3_aa: CASSQVTGGAHGYTF

j_call: TRBJ2-7
v_call: TRBV4-3
clone_size: .
cdr3_aa: CASSQDPSGTAYEQYF

j_call: TRBJ2-2
v_call: TRBV19
clone_size: .
cdr3_aa: CASSNQGAGELFF

j_call: TRBJ1-1
v_call: TRBV6-7
clone_size: .
cdr3_aa: CASTSTGFTEAFF